This TCR beta chain derives from a study of blood T cell repertoires in COVID-19 (dated by TCRdb to the early 2020s). In the study overall: Collaborator samples came from the United States, Italy and Spain and covered acute and convalescent phases of COVID-19. The material from the prospective study consisted of cDNA or gDNA derived from T cells, B-cell-depleted T cells, or PBMCs. The dataset comprised deeply sampled blood TCRbeta repertoires from subjects exposed to, actively infected with, or recovered from COVID-19. The repertoires were released in a freely available public database intended as a resource for research on the immune response to SARS-CoV-2. Samples were obtained from the ongoing ImmuneRACE study (first 160 participants) and from 1,000 to 1,500 subjects provided by 6 global collaborators. Sample metadata almost always included a de-identified subject ID, COVID-19 status, age in years and sex. HLA class I and class II types, where available, came from metadata supplied by the sample provider rather than from assay-based typing. The research as a whole found: Clinical and demographic metadata were provided uncurated, with the amount varying by source and participant.

Each collaborating institution followed its own protocols to collect whole blood in K2EDTA tubes. For TCRbeta analysis, collaborators shipped samples as frozen whole blood, isolated PBMCs, or DNA extracted from either of those sample types. Concerning this clone itself: Its antigen remains undetermined. No qualities accompany the bases; no much larger clone lies one base away.

The immunoSEQ Assay, a bias-controlled multiplex PCR, was used to amplify TCRbeta CDR3 regions from genomic DNA. Per the authors' processing: The number of nucleated cells in each sample was estimated from the amplification of reference gene primers within the assay. To quantify the absolute abundance of each unique TCRbeta CDR3 rearrangement, sequence reads were collapsed and filtered. Productive Simpson clonality was computed per sample as the square root of Simpson's diversity index over productive rearrangements. TCRdb stores this immuneACCESS table with in-frame sequences only. Part of the clones is absent; in the studies checked, under half of the shortfall reflects unresolved V genes, and no reason is known for the rest. That table is the source of V, J and clone size, and D and trimming were worked out from the DNA. This sample has 30,000 to 40,000 clones in its table, and just over 90% of those were observed once. The top ten hold approximately 0.88% of the sample.

The germline ends are 13 bases apart after V is trimmed by 4 bases and J by 6 bases. Spanning cysteine to phenylalanine, the CDR3 consists of 13 amino acids. Here the CDR3 DNA is all that survives: 39 bases in frame from base 1. Looking up the germline V gene yields CDR1 SGHDT and CDR2 YYEEEE. The chain employs TRBV5-6 and TRBJ1-2, and TRBD1 may be the D gene, going by 5 matching bases. The sequenced sample consisted of peripheral blood. The receptor's source is a male donor with active COVID-19. The CDR3 region reads CASSPAGSNGYTF. The nucleotide sequence is given as TGTGCCAGCAGCCCGGCAGGGTCCAATGGCTACACCTTC.